The 3 T cell receptor beta chains reported below all come from one sample, sequenced in a study of tissue T cells after allogeneic stem cell transplantation. Sequencing used immunoSEQ multiplex PCR; TCRdb keeps in-frame clones, though not all of them. The table lists approximately 4,700 clones, about 30% of them singletons. The time point denotes: mouse harvest day 14 after allogeneic transplant. Each mouse received 10^7 T-cell-depleted marrow cells plus 10^6 splenic CD5+ T cells by tail vein. Sequenced: skin. The receptors derive from a female BALB/c mouse given C57BL/6 T cells with graft-versus-host disease after an allogeneic hematopoietic cell transplant.

Comments on this clone: Genes and germline are mouse. The read ends 1 residue early relative to the CDR3; the germline J gene fills the gap. The rearrangement links TRBV3 to TRBJ2-4; 9 nucleotides align to TRBD2. J lost 1 base, V lost 3 bases, and 2 bases had no gene match. This CDR3 is built from 15 residues. CDR1 is SNHLY, CDR2 FYNGKV, per germline (reference sequence). CDR3 amino acids: CASSFWGGGQNTLYF. CDR3 DNA, as far as it was read: TGTGCCAGCAGCTTCTGGGGGGGAGGTCAAAACACCTTGTAC.

This clone was counted a few times. Germline and genes: mouse. The CDR3 end lies 1 residue beyond the end of the read and is filled in from the germline J gene. The chain has TRBV23 and TRBJ2-2; the D call of TRBD2 is as the table states it, not checked on the DNA. Germline V gene sequence: CDR1 KGHTA, CDR2 FQNQQP. The CDR3 covers 16 residues. Partial CDR3 DNA: TGCTCCAGCAGTCAGGGGGGGGGCGCGGACACCGGGCAGCTCTAC. It specifies CSSSQGGGADTGQLY. The entire CDR3 is CSSSQGGGADTGQLYF.

On this clone itself: Mouse gene names apply. From the germline J gene comes the end of the CDR3, since the read stops 1 residue before it. The rearrangement links TRBV3 to TRBJ2-7, with 9 bases matching TRBD2. V shed 2 bases and J 4 bases; nucleotides not matched to a gene: 6. Germline V gene sequence: CDR1 SNHLY, CDR2 FYNGKV (reference sequence). The CDR3 contains 15 residues. CDR3: CASSLRGGGAYEQYF. The sequenced part of the CDR3 DNA is TGTGCCAGCAGCTTAAGAGGTGGGGGGGCTTATGAACAGTAC.